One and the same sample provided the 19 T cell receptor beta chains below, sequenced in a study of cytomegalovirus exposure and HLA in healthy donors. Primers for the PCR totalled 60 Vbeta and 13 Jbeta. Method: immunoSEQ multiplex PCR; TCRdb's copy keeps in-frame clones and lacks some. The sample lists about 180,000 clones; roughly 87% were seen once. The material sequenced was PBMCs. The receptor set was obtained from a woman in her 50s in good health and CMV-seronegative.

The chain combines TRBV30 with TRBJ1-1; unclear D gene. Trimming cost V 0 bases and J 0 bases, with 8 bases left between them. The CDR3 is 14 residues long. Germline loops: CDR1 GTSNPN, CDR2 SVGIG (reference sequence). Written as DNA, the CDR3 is TGTGCCTGGAGTGTACCGGGAATGAACACTGAAGCTTTCTTT. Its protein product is CAWSVPGMNTEAFF.

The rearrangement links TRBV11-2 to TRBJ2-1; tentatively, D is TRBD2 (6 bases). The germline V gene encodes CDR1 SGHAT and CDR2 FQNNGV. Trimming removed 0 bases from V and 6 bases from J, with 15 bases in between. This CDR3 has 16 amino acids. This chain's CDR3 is CASSLDRLAFSNEQFF. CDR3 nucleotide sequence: TGTGCCAGCAGCTTAGATCGGCTAGCGTTTAGCAATGAGCAGTTCTTC. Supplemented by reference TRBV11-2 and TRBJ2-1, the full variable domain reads EAGVAQSPRYKIIEKRQSVAFWCNPISGHATLYWYQQILGQGPKLLIQFQNNGVVDDSQLPKDRFSAERLKGVDSTLKIQPAKLEDSAVYLCASSLDRLAFSNEQFFGPGTRLTVL.

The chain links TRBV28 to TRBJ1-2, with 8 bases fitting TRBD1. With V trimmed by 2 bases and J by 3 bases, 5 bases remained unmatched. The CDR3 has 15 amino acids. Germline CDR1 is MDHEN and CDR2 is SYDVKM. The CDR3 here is CASSLGRGRDYGYTF. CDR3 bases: TGTGCCAGCAGTTTAGGCAGGGGGCGTGACTATGGCTACACCTTC.

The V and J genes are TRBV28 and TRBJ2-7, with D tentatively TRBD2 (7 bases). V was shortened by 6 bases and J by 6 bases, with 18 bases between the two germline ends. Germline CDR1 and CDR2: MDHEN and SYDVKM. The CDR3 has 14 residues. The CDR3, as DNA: TGTGCCAGCAGCCAGCTAGGGGGAGGGGGCGAGCAGTACTTC. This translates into CASSQLGGGGEQYF.

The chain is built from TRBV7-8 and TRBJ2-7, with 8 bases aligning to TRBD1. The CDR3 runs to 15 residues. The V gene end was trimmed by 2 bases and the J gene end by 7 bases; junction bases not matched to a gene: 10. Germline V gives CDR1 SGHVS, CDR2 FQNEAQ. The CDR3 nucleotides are TGTGCCAGCAGCTTAAAGAGGGACAGGCCTCATGAGCAGTACTTC. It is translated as CASSLKRDRPHEQYF. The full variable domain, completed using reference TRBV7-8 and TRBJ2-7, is GAGVSQSPRYKVAKRGQDVALRCDPISGHVSLFWYQQALGQGPEFLTYFQNEAQLDKSGLPSDRFFAERPEGSVSTLKIQRTQQEDSAVYLCASSLKRDRPHEQYFGPGTRLTVT.

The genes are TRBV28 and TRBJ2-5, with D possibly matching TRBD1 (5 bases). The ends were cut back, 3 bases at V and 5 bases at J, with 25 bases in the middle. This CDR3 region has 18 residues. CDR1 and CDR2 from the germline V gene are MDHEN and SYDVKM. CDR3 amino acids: CASSLRSFEYSGWETQYF. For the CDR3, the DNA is TGTGCCAGCAGTTTGAGGTCTTTTGAGTACTCAGGGTGGGAGACCCAGTACTTC.

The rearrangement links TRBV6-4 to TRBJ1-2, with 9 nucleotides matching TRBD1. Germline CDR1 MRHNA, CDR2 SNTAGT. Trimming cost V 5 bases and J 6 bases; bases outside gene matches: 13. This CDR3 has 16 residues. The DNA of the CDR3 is TGTGCCAGCAGTTCCCTGACAGGGGGAACATTCCATGGCTACACCTTC. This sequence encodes CASSSLTGGTFHGYTF.

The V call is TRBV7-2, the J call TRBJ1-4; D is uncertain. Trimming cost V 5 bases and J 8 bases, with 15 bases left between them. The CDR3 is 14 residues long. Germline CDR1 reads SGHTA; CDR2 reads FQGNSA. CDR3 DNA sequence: TGTGCCAGCAGCCCTGGGCTTTTAGGCGAAAAACTGTTTTTT. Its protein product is CASSPGLLGEKLFF. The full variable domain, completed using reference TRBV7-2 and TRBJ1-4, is GAGVSQSPSNKVTEKGKDVELRCDPISGHTALYWYRQSLGQGLEFLIYFQGNSAPDKSGLPSDRFSAERTGGSVSTLTIQRTQQEDSAVYLCASSPGLLGEKLFFGSGTQLSVL.

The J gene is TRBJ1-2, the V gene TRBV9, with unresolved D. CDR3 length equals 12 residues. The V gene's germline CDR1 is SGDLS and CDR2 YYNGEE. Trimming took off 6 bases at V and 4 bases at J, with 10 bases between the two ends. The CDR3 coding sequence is TGTGCCAGCACCGGGGAAGGCTATGGCTACACCTTC. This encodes CASTGEGYGYTF.

Here the CDR3 DNA reads TGTGCCCAAGCAGGGACTGCCACTGGAAACACCATATATTTT. The encoded protein is CAQAGTATGNTIYF. The V call is TRBV2, the J call TRBJ1-3; weak D call: TRBD1 (5 bases). The CDR3 is 14 residues long. Germline V CDR1 and CDR2: SNHLY, FYNNEI. Trimming left V 11 bases short and J 2 bases short, with 16 bases between.

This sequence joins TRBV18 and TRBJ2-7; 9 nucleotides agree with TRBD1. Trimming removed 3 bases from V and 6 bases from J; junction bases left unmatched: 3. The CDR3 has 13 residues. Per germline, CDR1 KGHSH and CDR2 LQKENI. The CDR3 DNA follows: TGTGCCAGCTCACCTACAGGGGGCGTCGAGCAGTACTTC. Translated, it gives CASSPTGGVEQYF.

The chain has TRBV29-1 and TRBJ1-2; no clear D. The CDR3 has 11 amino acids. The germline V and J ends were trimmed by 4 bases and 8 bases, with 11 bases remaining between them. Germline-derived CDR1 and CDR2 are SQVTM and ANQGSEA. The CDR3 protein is CSVGGRYGYTF. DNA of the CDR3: TGCAGCGTTGGAGGGCGCTACGGCTACACCTTC.

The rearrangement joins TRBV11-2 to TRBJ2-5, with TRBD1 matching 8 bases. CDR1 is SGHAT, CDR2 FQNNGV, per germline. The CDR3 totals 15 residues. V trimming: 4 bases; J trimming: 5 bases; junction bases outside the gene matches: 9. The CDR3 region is CASSSPWTGFETQYF. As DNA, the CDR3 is TGTGCCAGCAGCTCCCCCTGGACAGGGTTTGAGACCCAGTACTTC.

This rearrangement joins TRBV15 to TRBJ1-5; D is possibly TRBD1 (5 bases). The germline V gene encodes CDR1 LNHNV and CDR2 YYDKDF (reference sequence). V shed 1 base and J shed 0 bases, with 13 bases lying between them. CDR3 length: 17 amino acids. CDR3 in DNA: TGTGCCACCAGCAGAGGTGGAGGGGCTTATAGCAATCAGCCCCAGCATTTT. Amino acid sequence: CATSRGGGAYSNQPQHF.

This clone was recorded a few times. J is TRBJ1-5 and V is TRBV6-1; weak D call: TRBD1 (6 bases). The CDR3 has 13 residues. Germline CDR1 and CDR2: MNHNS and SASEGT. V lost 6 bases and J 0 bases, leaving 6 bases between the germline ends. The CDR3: CASRTGSNQPQHF. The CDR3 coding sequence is TGTGCCAGCAGGACAGGTAGCAATCAGCCCCAGCATTTT.

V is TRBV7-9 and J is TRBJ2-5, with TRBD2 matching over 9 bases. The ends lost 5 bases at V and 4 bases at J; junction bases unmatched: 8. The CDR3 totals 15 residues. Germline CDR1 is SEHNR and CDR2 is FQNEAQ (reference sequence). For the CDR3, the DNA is TGTGCCAGCAGCCACCACCGAGCGGGAGGAGAGACCCAGTACTTC. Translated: CASSHHRAGGETQYF.

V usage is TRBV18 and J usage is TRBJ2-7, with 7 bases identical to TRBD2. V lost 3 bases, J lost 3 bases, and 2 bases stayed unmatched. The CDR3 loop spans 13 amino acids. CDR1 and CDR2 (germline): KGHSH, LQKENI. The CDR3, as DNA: TGTGCCAGCTCACCCTCGGGGGGCTACGAGCAGTACTTC. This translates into CASSPSGGYEQYF. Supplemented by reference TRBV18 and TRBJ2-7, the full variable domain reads NAGVMQNPRHLVRRRGQEARLRCSPMKGHSHVYWYRQLPEEGLKFMVYLQKENIIDESGMPKERFSAEFPKEGPSILRIQQVVRGDSAAYFCASSPSGGYEQYFGPGTRLTVT.

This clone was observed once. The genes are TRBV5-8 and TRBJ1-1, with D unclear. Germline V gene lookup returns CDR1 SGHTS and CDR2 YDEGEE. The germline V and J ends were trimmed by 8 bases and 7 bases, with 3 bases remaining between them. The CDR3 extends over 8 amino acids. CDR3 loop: CASYEAFF. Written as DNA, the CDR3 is TGTGCCAGTTATGAAGCTTTCTTT.

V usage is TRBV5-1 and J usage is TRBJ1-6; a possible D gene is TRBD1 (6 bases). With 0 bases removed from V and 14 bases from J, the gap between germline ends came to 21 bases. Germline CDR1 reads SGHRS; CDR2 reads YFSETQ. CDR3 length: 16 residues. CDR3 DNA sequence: TGCGCCAGCAGCTTGGCCGCCCAGGGACAAACCTTCACCCTCCACTTT. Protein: CASSLAAQGQTFTLHF.